The rows below give T cell receptor beta chains drawn from one sample of a study of blood T cell repertoires in COVID-19. The protocol was immunoSEQ multiplex PCR, while the TCRdb copy is restricted to in-frame clones and leaves out a portion. The table shows 250,000 or so clones, with just over 85% occurring only once. Sequenced: PBMCs or T cells enriched from blood (not recorded which). The receptors derive from a man aged 40-49 years who had recovered from COVID-19. Both conserved end residues are part of each CDR3. The D gene is left open where the match is weak. Not every row has a clone size; where given, it reads once, few, many or a size class.

v_gene	d_gene	abundance	j_gene	CDR3nt	CDR3aa
TRBV7-2	NA	NA	TRBJ1-1	TGTGCCAGCAGCTTAGCTCAGGGGTGGACTGAAGCTTTCTTT	CASSLAQGWTEAFF
TRBV10-3	TRBD1	NA	TRBJ2-7	TGTGCCATCAGTGGTCCGGGACAGGGGTTCAACGAGCAGTACTTC	CAISGPGQGFNEQYF
TRBV28	NA	NA	TRBJ1-1	TGTGCCAGCAGGGACATCACTGAAGCTTTCTTT	CASRDITEAFF
TRBV5-6	TRBD1	NA	TRBJ2-3	TGTGCCAGCAGCCCTATGGGACAGGTCAACACAGATACGCAGTATTTT	CASSPMGQVNTDTQYF
TRBV7-9	NA	once	TRBJ1-1	TGTGCCGGACAGAGCGTCAGGGTGAGGGGAACTGAAGCTTTCTTT	CAGQSVRVRGTEAFF
TRBV10-2	TRBD1	NA	TRBJ1-5	TGCGCCACTACGGACAGGCGCAATCAGCCCCAGCATTTT	CATTDRRNQPQHF
TRBV4-1	TRBD2	NA	TRBJ2-1	TGCGCCAGCAGCCCCATACTAGCGGGAGGGAACAATGAGCAGTTCTTC	CASSPILAGGNNEQFF
TRBV4-3	NA	NA	TRBJ2-6	TGCGCCAGCAGTATAACAGATGGGGCCAACGTCCTGACTTTC	CASSITDGANVLTF
TRBV3-1/TRBV3-2	TRBD1	NA	TRBJ1-2	TGTGCCAGCAGCCAGGGGGACAGCCTCACAAAATACACCTTC	CASSQGDSLTKYTF
TRBV30	TRBD1	NA	TRBJ1-1	TGTGCCTGGAGTGCGGACAGGATGAACACTGAAGCTTTCTTT	CAWSADRMNTEAFF
TRBV3-1/TRBV3-2	NA	NA	TRBJ2-5	TGTGCCAGCAGCTCCTACAGGGGAGGAGGGGAGACCCAGTACTTC	CASSSYRGGGETQYF
TRBV30	TRBD1	NA	TRBJ1-2	TGTGCCTGGAGTCCAGGGGGCGTCTATGGCTACACCTTC	CAWSPGGVYGYTF
TRBV11-3	NA	NA	TRBJ2-2	TGTGCCAGCAGCTTATTAGGGGCCGGGGAGCTGTTTTTT	CASSLLGAGELFF
TRBV24-1	NA	NA	TRBJ2-3	TGTGCCACCGCGGGACGGTTCAGAGATACGCAGTATTTT	CATAGRFRDTQYF
TRBV25-1	TRBD1	NA	TRBJ2-7	TGTGCCAGCAGTGACACCGGGACAGGAACCTACGAGCAGTACTTC	CASSDTGTGTYEQYF
TRBV3-1/TRBV3-2	TRBD1	few	TRBJ1-6	TGTGCCAGCAGCGCGGACAGGGACATTTCACCCCTCCACTTT	CASSADRDISPLHF
TRBV4-2	NA	few	TRBJ2-7	TGTGCCAGCAGCCAAGATGGCCTCGGAGGTGCCTACGAGCAGTACTTC	CASSQDGLGGAYEQYF
TRBV7-3	TRBD1	NA	TRBJ1-1	TGTGCCAGCAGACCGACAGGGTTTGACACTGAAGCTTTCTTT	CASRPTGFDTEAFF
TRBV4-1	NA	NA	TRBJ1-3	TGCGCCAGCAGCCTCGGCGGGGTTGGAAACACCATATATTTT	CASSLGGVGNTIYF
TRBV7-2	TRBD2	NA	TRBJ2-7	TGTGCCAGCAGCTTGCTAGCGGGAGCGGACTCCGAGCAGTACTTC	CASSLLAGADSEQYF
TRBV7-2	TRBD2	NA	TRBJ2-7	TGTGCCAGCAGCTTAGCGGTCGCTAGCGGGGTCGAGCAGTACTTC	CASSLAVASGVEQYF
TRBV29-1	NA	NA	TRBJ2-5	TGCAGCGTTGAAGTCACGAGGGCCTTAAAAGAGACCCAGTACTTC	CSVEVTRALKETQYF
TRBV20-1	TRBD2	NA	TRBJ2-7	TGCAGTGCTAGTCTAGCGGGAGGCGAGCAGTACTTC	CSASLAGGEQYF
TRBV3-1/TRBV3-2	NA	NA	TRBJ2-1	TGTGCCAGCAGCCAAGCCTTGAGGACTTCCTACAATGAGCAGTTCTTC	CASSQALRTSYNEQFF
TRBV30	TRBD1	NA	TRBJ1-2	TGTGCCTGGAGTTCGGACAGGGGAGGGGGCTACACCTTC	CAWSSDRGGGYTF
TRBV27	TRBD2	NA	TRBJ2-3	TGTGCCAGCAGTTCGGGACTAGCGGGAGACTTTTCTAGCACAGATACGCAGTATTTT	CASSSGLAGDFSSTDTQYF
TRBV9	TRBD2	NA	TRBJ2-3	TGTGCCAGCAGCGTGGCGGGGGGGCCCCCAGATACGCAGTATTTT	CASSVAGGPPDTQYF
TRBV27	TRBD1	NA	TRBJ1-5	TGTGCCAGCAGTCCTGGGACAGGGGACAATCAGCCCCAGCATTTT	CASSPGTGDNQPQHF
TRBV2	TRBD1	NA	TRBJ1-4	TGTGCCAGCAGTTACCCTGGACAGGCGAATGAAAAACTGTTTTTT	CASSYPGQANEKLFF
TRBV3-1/TRBV3-2	NA	NA	TRBJ1-5	TGTGCCAGCAGTCCCGATCTATCGGACAGGCCCCAGCATTTT	CASSPDLSDRPQHF
TRBV12-3/TRBV12-4	NA	NA	TRBJ1-1	TGTGCCAGCAGACGGACTATGAACACTGAAGCTTTCTTT	CASRRTMNTEAFF
TRBV2	TRBD1	NA	TRBJ1-2	TGTGCCAGCAGACGGGACAGCCAACCCGGGGGTGGCTACACCTTC	CASRRDSQPGGGYTF
TRBV7-9	TRBD1	NA	TRBJ2-2	TGTGCCAGCAGCTTAGGGGGGACAGGTACCACCGGGGAGCTGTTTTTT	CASSLGGTGTTGELFF
TRBV7-9	TRBD1	NA	TRBJ1-4	TGTGCCAGCAGCAGTGGGACAGACAATGAAAAACTGTTTTTT	CASSSGTDNEKLFF
TRBV9	NA	NA	TRBJ1-1	TGTGCCAGCAGCCCCCGAATTGGAGAAAACACTGAAGCTTTCTTT	CASSPRIGENTEAFF
TRBV28	TRBD2	NA	TRBJ2-1	TGTGCCAGCAACGGGAGGCCTACTTCCAATGAGCAGTTCTTC	CASNGRPTSNEQFF
TRBV11-3	TRBD1	NA	TRBJ2-7	TGTGCCAGCAGCTCCAGGACAGGGCAGGGCGAGCAGTACTTC	CASSSRTGQGEQYF
TRBV5-6	TRBD1	NA	TRBJ1-2	TGTGCCAGCACTCGACAGGGGTTTGGGGGGGCCGGTGGCTACACCTTC	CASTRQGFGGAGGYTF
TRBV4-2	NA	NA	TRBJ1-1	TGTGCCAGCAGCCGCCGCAGATCCGGGGAGTCTGAAGCTTTCTTT	CASSRRRSGESEAFF
TRBV7-9	TRBD2	NA	TRBJ2-5	TGTGCCAGCAGCCAGACCCTAGCGGGAGACCAAGAGACCCAGTACTTC	CASSQTLAGDQETQYF
TRBV15	TRBD1	NA	TRBJ2-5	TGTGCCATCAGCAGGGGGCGCAGGGAGACCCAGTACTTC	CAISRGRRETQYF
TRBV4-3	NA	few	TRBJ2-5	TGCGCCAGCAGCCAAGATGCAGGGTACGAGACCCAGTACTTC	CASSQDAGYETQYF
TRBV2	NA	NA	TRBJ1-3	TGTGCCAGCAGTGCGAGCTCTGGAAACACCATATATTTT	CASSASSGNTIYF
TRBV11-2	TRBD2	NA	TRBJ2-3	TGTGCCAGCAGCCCAGGACTAGCGGGGGGGAAAACAGATACGCAGTATTTT	CASSPGLAGGKTDTQYF
TRBV2	TRBD1	NA	TRBJ2-7	TGTGCCAGCAGGGGGACAGGGGGCTACGAGCAGTACTTC	CASRGTGGYEQYF
TRBV11-2	TRBD2	NA	TRBJ2-7	TGTGCCAGCAGCGTCGGACTAGCGCTATCCTACGAGCAGTACTTC	CASSVGLALSYEQYF
TRBV29-1	TRBD1	NA	TRBJ1-1	TGCAGCGTTACTAAGGGGACAGGGGGCACTGAAGCTTTCTTT	CSVTKGTGGTEAFF
TRBV30	NA	NA	TRBJ2-3	TGTGCCTGGAGTGTACTTAGCACAGATACGCAGTATTTT	CAWSVLSTDTQYF
TRBV4-2	TRBD2	NA	TRBJ2-2	TGTGCCAGCAAAACTAGCGGGACTAACACCGGGGAGCTGTTTTTT	CASKTSGTNTGELFF
TRBV9	TRBD1	NA	TRBJ1-5	TGTGCCAGCAGCTACCGGGACAGCTTCGATCAGCCCCAGCATTTT	CASSYRDSFDQPQHF
TRBV27	NA	few	TRBJ1-6	TGTGCCTGTCAGGGGTCCTATAATTCACCCCTCCACTTT	CACQGSYNSPLHF
TRBV10-2	NA	NA	TRBJ1-4	TGCGCCAGCAGACTACTTCTGAGCGATGAAAAACTGTTTTTT	CASRLLLSDEKLFF
TRBV2	NA	NA	TRBJ2-7	TGTGCCAGCAGTGAAGGCAGGTTCTACGAGCAGTACTTC	CASSEGRFYEQYF
TRBV9	TRBD1	once	TRBJ1-6	TGTGCCAGTACGGGACAGGGGTATAATTCACCCCTCCACTTT	CASTGQGYNSPLHF
TRBV5-4	TRBD2	few	TRBJ2-5	TGTGCCAGCAGCTCGGCAAGGAGCGGGGGGGAAGAGACCCAGTACTTC	CASSSARSGGEETQYF
TRBV6-5	NA	NA	TRBJ1-5	TGTGCCAGCAGGGCGGGACTGGGAGGCAATCAGCCCCAGCATTTT	CASRAGLGGNQPQHF
TRBV28	TRBD1	NA	TRBJ1-2	TGTGCCAGCACCATAGGCTCAGGGACAGGGTTTGGCTACACCTTC	CASTIGSGTGFGYTF